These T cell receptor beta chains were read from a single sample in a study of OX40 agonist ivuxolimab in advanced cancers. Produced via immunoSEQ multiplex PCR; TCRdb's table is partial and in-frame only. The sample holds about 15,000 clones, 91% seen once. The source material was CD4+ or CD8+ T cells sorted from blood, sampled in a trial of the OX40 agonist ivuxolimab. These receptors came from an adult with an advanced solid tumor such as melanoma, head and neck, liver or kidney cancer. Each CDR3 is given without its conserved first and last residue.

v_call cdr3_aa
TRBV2 ASSEVGSTDTQY
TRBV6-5 ASSYSPYGDQPQH
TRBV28 ASRWGPPKDEQY
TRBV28 ASSSRGSTDTQY
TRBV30 AWSLTGDLTEAF
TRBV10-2 ASNGEINEKLF
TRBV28 ASSSGGGRGGYT
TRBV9 ASSVGGEGNTEAF
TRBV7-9 ASSWTSGDYEQY
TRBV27 ASSLGGGNYGYT
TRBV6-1 AARTLGYEQY
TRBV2 ATKELAGGPQSSYNEQF
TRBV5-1 ASSLGGTGYEQY
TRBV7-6 ASSHTGTGYYNEQF
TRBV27 ASSLGAPAGQY
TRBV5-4 ASSFGLREGTYEQY
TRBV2 ASRPLNYGYT
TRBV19 ASSADQETQY
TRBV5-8 ASSRYALNTEAF
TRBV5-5 ASSLVWGFPEAF
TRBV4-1 ASSQEENEAF
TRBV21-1 ASSKDGTLSYEQY
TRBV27 ASSLFGGAYNEQF